This T cell receptor (beta chain) was identified during a study of T cells in Graves' hyperthyroidism and ophthalmopathy. Per the germline V gene, CDR1 is MDHEN and CDR2 is SYDVKM. CDR3 length: 16 residues. V shed 10 bases, J shed 4 bases, and the junction held 17 bases outside the gene matches. Calling Graves' hyperthyroidism stable meant ophthalmopathy did not progress within 18 months. This clonotype was counted ten times or more. Amplified regions were TCR beta CDR3 sequences from RNA transcripts. The HTBI primer set was used in a first-round RT-PCR of the TCR CDR3. TCRdb reanalysed the multiplex PCR reads using MiXCR and keeps one entry per CDR3 protein. The top ten clones hold 3% to 4.5% of a sample with 600,000 to 650,000 distinct CDR3 sequences, roughly 17% of them seen once.

The sample comprised blood. The origin of this receptor is a woman younger than 45 with Graves' hyperthyroidism. The chain has TRBV28 and TRBJ2-3; 7 positions agree with TRBD2. The CDR3 DNA is TGTGCCACACAGGAGGCGGGAGTACCCAGCCCAGATACGCAGTATTTT. Amino acids: CATQEAGVPSPDTQYF.